These 3 T cell receptor beta chains share one sample of origin, sequenced in a study of human T cells and chemical hapten exposure. TCRdb used MiXCR to reprocess the RACE reads, holding one entry per CDR3 protein. Among roughly 200,000 distinct CDR3 sequences, approximately 20% were seen once, and the ten largest hold under 8.5%. Stated time point: patch test 1, 2 weeks after DPC sensitization. Treatment specified: therapeutic diphenylcyclopropenone sensitization with weekly scalp DPC. This sample comprised whole blood, obtained in connection with sensitization to the hapten diphenylcyclopropenone (DPC). These receptors came from a woman in her forties or fifties with alopecia areata. Some clones in this sample may be carry-over from other donors' samples.

The chain couples TRBV27 to TRBJ2-7; D is uncertain. The V gene lost 2 bases and the J gene lost 0 bases, with 5 bases spanning the gap. Germline-derived CDR1 and CDR2 are MNHEY and SMNVEV (reference sequence). The CDR3 extends over 13 amino acids. The DNA for the CDR3 is TGTGCCAGCAGTTTACTTAGCTCCTACGAGCAGTACTTC. Its protein product is CASSLLSSYEQYF.

This sequence joins TRBV27 and TRBJ1-5; tentative D call: TRBD1 (5 bases). Germline V lookup: CDR1 MNHEY, CDR2 SMNVEV (reference sequence). The CDR3 has 14 residues. V was clipped by 3 bases and J by 3 bases, with 9 bases between them. The CDR3 region is CASSFWGNNQPQHF. The CDR3 coding sequence is TGTGCCAGCAGTTTCTGGGGGAACAATCAGCCCCAGCATTTT.

This clonotype was detected ten times or more. V is TRBV5-1 and J is TRBJ1-1; TRBD1 might be the D (5 bases). The germline gives CDR1 SGHRS, CDR2 YFSETQ. V lost 0 bases and J lost 1, with 10 bases in between. This CDR3 is built from 15 residues. The CDR3 loop is CASSLAVTGNTEAFF. The CDR3, as DNA: TGCGCCAGCAGCTTGGCAGTAACAGGGAACACTGAAGCTTTCTTT.